This passage covers 5 T cell receptor beta chains from one sample sequenced in a study of blood T cell repertoires in COVID-19. Repertoires were generated with immunoSEQ multiplex PCR, while TCRdb's copy carries only in-frame clones and drops some. This sample has about 130,000 clones, with about 77% found just once. Sequences were obtained from peripheral blood. These receptors were taken from an elderly man with acute or convalescent COVID-19.

J is TRBJ2-3 and V is TRBV7-8; 12 positions match TRBD2. Germline-derived CDR1 and CDR2 are SGHVS and FQNEAQ. Unmatched junction bases numbered 2, after V lost 0 bases and J lost 4 bases. The CDR3 totals 16 residues. Here the CDR3 DNA reads TGTGCCAGCAGCTTAGCGGGACTAGCGGGTCCAGATACGCAGTATTTT. Residues: CASSLAGLAGPDTQYF.

The CDR3 sequence is CASSLSVGGSTNEKLFF. CDR3 coding DNA: TGTGCCAGTAGTTTATCAGTGGGGGGATCAACTAATGAAAAACTGTTTTTT. The chain has TRBV19 and TRBJ1-4; possible D gene TRBD1, 5 bases. CDR1 and CDR2 (germline): LNHDA, SQIVND (reference sequence). This CDR3 is built from 17 residues. V lost 5 bases and J 0 bases, leaving 16 bases between the germline ends. Full variable domain (outside the CDR3, taken from reference TRBV19 and TRBJ1-4): DGGITQSPKYLFRKEGQNVTLSCEQNLNHDAMYWYRQDPGQGLRLIYYSQIVNDFQKGDIAEGYSVSREKKESFPLTVTSAQKNPTAFYLCASSLSVGGSTNEKLFFGSGTQLSVL.

The V call is TRBV19, the J call TRBJ2-3; TRBD2 matches at 7 bases. CDR3 size: 15 residues. CDR1 and CDR2 (germline): LNHDA, SQIVND (reference sequence). The J segment lost 1 base and the V segment lost 7 bases, leaving 8 bases of the junction unmatched. The CDR3 is CASTRGGGGTDTQYF. The CDR3 region has the DNA TGTGCCAGTACGAGGGGCGGGGGTGGCACAGATACGCAGTATTTT.

Ten or more counts support this clone. J is TRBJ1-2 and V is TRBV2; D may be TRBD1 (5 bases). V lost 5 bases, J lost 0 bases, and 7 bases lay in between. Germline CDR1 reads SNHLY; CDR2 reads FYNNEI. The CDR3 covers 13 residues. In nucleotides, the CDR3 is TGTGCCAGCAGTTCAGGGACTAACTATGGCTACACCTTC. It is translated as CASSSGTNYGYTF.

This clone was observed a handful of times. V and J are TRBV28 and TRBJ1-2; 10 positions agree with TRBD1. Germline V gives CDR1 MDHEN, CDR2 SYDVKM. The trim removed 1 base at V and 1 base at J, leaving 9 bases unmatched. CDR3 size: 18 residues. The CDR3 region is CASSLSGGQGPGNYGYTF. In nucleotides, the CDR3 is TGTGCCAGCAGTTTATCGGGGGGACAGGGGCCCGGTAACTATGGCTACACCTTC.